The T cell receptor beta chain under discussion was sequenced for a study of T cells expressing NK-cell markers (dated by TCRdb to about 2020). Study-wide context: Three sorted T-cell subsets (CD3+CD56+NKG2C+, CD3+CD56+NKG2C- and CD3+CD56-NKG2C+) from roughly eight donors had their TCR beta-chain repertoires profiled. Randomly selected healthy volunteers, three men and five women, were used as the eight sequenced donors. Of the eight sequenced donors, seven were found to be HCMV-seropositive and one was found to be HCMV-seronegative. Libraries were sequenced as 2 x 150 bp reads on Illumina HiSeq 2000/2500, MiSeq or NextSeq. Beyond this particular receptor, the publication reports: For more than 5 donors, the dominant CD3+CD56+NKG2C+ clonotypes were among the top 10 CD8+ clonotypes and accounted for roughly 1.0-7.5% of CD8+ T cells. Whether the expanded NKG2C-expressing T cell clones were specific for HCMV antigens remained unclear. Those dominant clonotypes were again the most abundant among CD3+CD56-NKG2C+ cells in a few donors, at roughly 25-60.1%.

The CDR3 spans 13 residues, from the cysteine through the phenylalanine. DNA is not recorded here. Of note for this clonotype: What this receptor recognizes is not known.

The reads were generated on an Illumina HiSeq 2000. 5'RACE template switching, by which a universal primer site and unique molecular identifiers were added, was used to make TCR beta cDNA libraries. cDNA synthesis was primed from the TCR beta constant segment, followed by two successive PCR amplification steps. Per the source publication's procedure: MIGEC handled demultiplexing of the reads and grouping by UMI, while MiTCR was used to assemble and quantify clonotypes. To exclude erroneous sequences, only TCR cDNA sequences supported by at least two reads were retained. The tcR package was used for downstream repertoire analysis, and clonotypes were matched across fractions by CDR3 nucleotide sequence plus V segment. Antigen specificity was annotated against VDJdb with VDJmatch, allowing one amino acid substitution in CDR3. TCRdb reprocessed the reads and assigns one entry to each CDR3 protein sequence, leaving out DNA. The V and J calls and clone size come from TCRdb's table, not from the authors' own analysis. The sample table records fewer than 550,000 distinct CDR3 sequences. The ten largest make up 1.4% of the sample.

HCMV serostatus was determined by detecting HCMV-specific IgG in serum with a commercial ELISA kit. Peripheral blood mononuclear cells were isolated from blood by Ficoll density gradient centrifugation. Sequencing was performed on blood T cells: a sorted CD56 or NKG2C T cell subset, CD4+ or CD8+ T cells, or bulk PBMC T cells (not recorded which). The rearrangement joined TRBV12-3 or TRBV12-4 to TRBJ2-7; TCRdb designates TRBD1, a call that cannot be tested without DNA. This receptor was identified in a woman aged 45 to 65 in good health. Donor details come from another sample of the same person, matched by shared clones. The CDR3 protein: CASRSGTGVMQYF.